What follows is one T cell receptor (beta chain) and its context. Sequenced by immunoSEQ multiplex PCR; TCRdb stores in-frame clones only, minus some. This sample yields about 130,000 clones, of which about 90% are seen a single time; 2% to 2.5% belongs to the top ten. The sample comes from a study of control samples from healthy donors and cancer patients. Sequenced sample: blood. The receptor was derived from a woman between 45 and 60 years old in good health.

Here the CDR3 reads CASSSGGANTEAFF. CDR3 nucleotide sequence: TGCGCCAGCAGCTCAGGGGGCGCGAACACTGAAGCTTTCTTT. This chain uses TRBV5-1 with TRBJ1-1; 8 nucleotides agree with TRBD1. There are 14 residues in the CDR3. The V segment lost 3 bases and the J segment 1 base; nucleotides outside the gene matches: 2. CDR1 and CDR2 from the germline V gene are SGHRS and YFSETQ.